These 22 T cell receptor beta chains came from one sample sequenced in a study of blood T cell repertoires in COVID-19. The method was immunoSEQ multiplex PCR; TCRdb's version includes in-frame clones alone and lacks a portion of them. The data hold roughly 300,000 clones, with nearly 90% observed a single time. Sequencing input: PBMCs or T cells enriched from blood (not recorded which). The receptors shown here come from a woman in her thirties who had recovered from COVID-19.

The genes are TRBV24-1 and TRBJ2-3; tentatively, D is TRBD2 (5 bases). V was pared by 4 bases and J by 2 bases, with 9 bases between. Per the germline V gene, CDR1 is KGHDR and CDR2 is SFDVKD. This CDR3 spans 14 amino acids. The CDR3 is CATSDRRDTDTQYF. DNA of the CDR3: TGTGCCACCAGTGACCGACGGGACACAGATACGCAGTATTTT.

The chain carries TRBV4-1 and TRBJ2-1; 8 nucleotides match TRBD2. CDR3 size: 17 residues. CDR1 is MGHRA, CDR2 YSYEKL, per germline. Trimming at V came to 0 bases and at J to 2 bases, leaving 6 bases not matched to a gene. CDR3 protein: CASSQDLETSAYNEQFF. DNA of the CDR3: TGCGCCAGCAGCCAAGATTTGGAGACTAGCGCCTACAATGAGCAGTTCTTC.

This rearrangement joins TRBV12-5 to TRBJ2-3, with 9 bases that match TRBD2. After removal of 4 bases from V and 3 bases from J, the junction contained 5 bases not matched to a gene. The germline V gene has CDR1 LGHNT and CDR2 FRNRAP. The length of the CDR3 is 15 residues. The CDR3 DNA is TGTGCTAGTGGTTCTAGCGGGGAGGGTACAGATACGCAGTATTTT. Translated, it gives CASGSSGEGTDTQYF.

V gene TRBV7-2 combines with J gene TRBJ1-5, with 7 bases lining up with TRBD1. V shed 0 bases, J shed 6 bases, and the junction held 5 bases outside the gene matches. Germline CDR1 is SGHTA and CDR2 is FQGNSA. The CDR3 contains 15 residues. For the CDR3, the DNA is TGTGCCAGCAGCTTAGCTCACAGGGGCGCTCAGCCCCAGCATTTT. Translating gives CASSLAHRGAQPQHF.

The chain couples TRBV7-9 to TRBJ1-1; 7 bases are a match to TRBD1. Germline lookup yields CDR1 SEHNR and CDR2 FQNEAQ (reference sequence). This CDR3 is 14 amino acids long. V gave up 1 base and J gave up 8 bases; unmatched junction bases: 7. CDR3 sequence reads: CASSLEVDRVEAFF. CDR3 DNA: TGTGCCAGCAGCTTAGAGGTAGACAGGGTGGAAGCTTTCTTT.

The chain is built from TRBV6-2 or TRBV6-3 and TRBJ1-2; TRBD1 is a possible D gene (5 bases). Germline V CDR1 and CDR2: MNHEY, SVGEGT. Trimming pared 4 bases from V and 6 bases from J, leaving 15 bases between. The CDR3 is 14 residues long. The CDR3 nucleotides are TGTGCCAGCAGTTCTCCGGCAGGGCGAAATGGCTACACCTTC. Its protein product is CASSSPAGRNGYTF.

The V gene is TRBV19, the J gene TRBJ2-4, with D possibly TRBD1 on 6 matching bases. V dropped 6 bases and J dropped 2 bases, with 11 bases sitting between them. The CDR3 is 14 residues long. Looked up from germline, CDR1 is LNHDA and CDR2 is SQIVND (reference sequence). The DNA of the CDR3 is TGTGCCAGTAGGCTACAGGGTACCAAAAACATTCAGTACTTC. Translation gives CASRLQGTKNIQYF.

V and J are TRBV6-5 and TRBJ1-5, with 9 bases that match TRBD1. The germline V gene encodes CDR1 MNHEY and CDR2 SVGAGI. V shed 6 bases and J 5 bases; nucleotides not matched to a gene: 8. The CDR3 has 15 residues. DNA for the CDR3: TGTGCCAGCAGCCTAAACAGGGGGCACGATCAGCCCCAGCATTTT. Its translation: CASSLNRGHDQPQHF.

Concerning this clone: A read error may produce the germline difference seen at one junction end. The rearrangement uses TRBV9 and TRBJ1-1, with 8 bases fitting TRBD1. The CDR3 has 16 amino acids. CDR1 is SGDLS and CDR2 is YYNGEE in the germline V gene. The CDR3 DNA reads TGTGCCAGCAGCACCTCCCCGAGACAGGGGAACAGTGAAGCTTTCTTT. This sequence encodes CASSTSPRQGNSEAFF.

This chain links TRBV3-1 (or the pseudogene TRBV3-2) with TRBJ2-4, with a tentative D call TRBD1 (5 bases). CDR1 is LGHDT and CDR2 is YNNKEL in the germline V gene (reference sequence). V dropped 2 bases and J dropped 15 bases, with 17 bases sitting between them. There are 13 residues in the CDR3. The CDR3 DNA sequence: TGTGCCAGCAGCCAAACCCGATACAGGAGCCCGTACTTC. Translation: CASSQTRYRSPYF.

The chain carries TRBV3-1 (or the pseudogene TRBV3-2) and TRBJ2-4; 7 bases are a match to TRBD2. The length of the CDR3 is 13 residues. From germline, CDR1 is LGHDT and CDR2 YNNKEL (reference sequence). The ends lost 4 bases at V and 7 bases at J; junction bases unmatched: 4. For the CDR3, the DNA is TGTGCCAGCAGCCCGGGGGGTTTCAACATTCAGTACTTC. It translates to CASSPGGFNIQYF.

This chain uses TRBV12-3 or TRBV12-4 with TRBJ1-1; D ambiguous. The CDR3 spans 12 residues. The ends were cut back, 6 bases at V and 6 bases at J, with 11 bases in the middle. CDR3 bases: TGTGCCAGCAGCCGCCGACTGGCTGAAGCTTTCTTT. Its protein is CASSRRLAEAFF.

The V call is TRBV5-1, the J call TRBJ1-1; 12 bases fit TRBD1. Per the germline V gene, CDR1 is SGHRS and CDR2 is YFSETQ. Unmatched junction bases numbered 2, after V lost 7 bases and J lost 1 base. This CDR3 comprises 14 residues. This CDR3 reads CASRDRGRNTEAFF. DNA for the CDR3: TGCGCCAGCCGGGACAGGGGGCGGAACACTGAAGCTTTCTTT.

The chain couples TRBV7-9 to TRBJ1-4; D may be TRBD1 (6 bases). The ends were cut back, 5 bases at V and 8 bases at J, with 15 bases in the middle. The germline gives CDR1 SEHNR, CDR2 FQNEAQ (reference sequence). The CDR3 is 14 amino acids. The CDR3 nucleotides read TGTGCCAGCAGCCCTAGCGGGGGGACAGAAAAACTGTTTTTT. Encoded protein: CASSPSGGTEKLFF.

This chain joins TRBV5-8 and TRBJ1-2, with 8 nucleotides matching TRBD1. This CDR3 comprises 13 residues. The germline CDR1 and CDR2 sequences are SGHTS and YDEGEE. The ends lost 5 bases at V and 6 bases at J; junction bases unmatched: 6. In nucleotides, the CDR3 is TGTGCCAGCAGTGGGGGACAGGACGATGGCTACACCTTC. Translated: CASSGGQDDGYTF.

The chain links TRBV5-4 to TRBJ2-7, with D possibly TRBD2 on 6 matching bases. V lost 2 bases to trimming and J lost 2 bases, with 8 bases between them. Germline V gene data show CDR1 as SGHNT and CDR2 as YYREEE (reference sequence). The CDR3 totals 13 residues. CDR3 in amino acids: CASSLGGTYEQYF. The CDR3 DNA follows: TGTGCCAGCAGCTTAGGAGGGACCTACGAGCAGTACTTC.

This chain links TRBV9 with TRBJ1-1, with a tentative D call TRBD1 (6 bases). Germline V CDR1 and CDR2: SGDLS, YYNGEE. Trimming left V 4 bases short and J 5 bases short, with 12 bases between. The CDR3 contains 13 residues. CDR3 bases: TGTGCCAGCAGCCCCCAGGGGAGAACTGAAGCTTTCTTT. It specifies CASSPQGRTEAFF.

J is TRBJ2-2 and V is TRBV2, with 7 bases that match TRBD1. The junction had 7 bases not matched to a gene; V was cut back by 5 bases and J by 4 bases. There are 15 residues in the CDR3. Germline CDR1 is SNHLY and CDR2 is FYNNEI. The CDR3 sequence is CASSLTGSGTGELFF. CDR3 DNA: TGTGCCAGCAGTCTGACAGGGTCTGGCACCGGGGAGCTGTTTTTT.

The gene calls are TRBV12-5 and TRBJ1-2, with D perhaps matching TRBD1 (6 bases). Trimming pared 2 bases from V and 4 bases from J, leaving 14 bases between. The CDR3 runs to 15 residues. Germline V gene sequence: CDR1 LGHNT, CDR2 FRNRAP. CDR3 coding DNA: TGTGCTAGTGGTTTGAACAGGGATCGGATCTATGGCTACACCTTC. As protein: CASGLNRDRIYGYTF.

This clone was detected once. The chain links TRBV19 to TRBJ2-7; 8 nucleotides agree with TRBD1. The CDR3 totals 15 residues. CDR1 is LNHDA, CDR2 SQIVND, per germline (reference sequence). The V segment lost 5 bases and the J segment 2 bases; nucleotides outside the gene matches: 8. CDR3 nucleotide sequence: TGTGCCAGTAGTGTAAGACAGGGGTACACCTACGAGCAGTACTTC. It translates to CASSVRQGYTYEQYF.

J is TRBJ1-2 and V is TRBV6-2 or TRBV6-3; 11 bases map to TRBD1. The CDR3 is made up of 16 amino acids. J lost 4 bases, V lost 4 bases, and 8 bases had no gene match. The germline gives CDR1 MNHEY, CDR2 SVGEGT. CDR3: CASSSIRTGGGYGYTF. The DNA of the CDR3 is TGTGCCAGCAGTTCGATAAGGACAGGGGGCGGCTATGGCTACACCTTC.

The rearrangement joins TRBV19 to TRBJ2-7, with 8 bases lining up with TRBD1. Per the germline V gene, CDR1 is LNHDA and CDR2 is SQIVND (reference sequence). Trimming cost V 4 bases and J 1 base; bases outside gene matches: 6. This CDR3 comprises 15 residues. The DNA of the CDR3 is TGTGCCAGTAGTAGCGGACAGGGTAATTCCTACGAGCAGTACTTC. Protein: CASSSGQGNSYEQYF.